Each of the 31 T cell receptor beta chains below was sequenced from the same sample in a study of T-cell reconstitution after alpha-beta-depleted transplantation in children. Unique molecular identifiers were incorporated into the prepared TCRbeta library. TCRdb recomputed calls from the PCR reads with MiXCR, one row per CDR3 protein. Among about 610,000 distinct CDR3 sequences listed, roughly 10% were seen once. The sequencing here drew on PBMCs from the stem cell graft donor, taken from the stem cell graft. The receptor source for this set is a human donor who donated a stem cell graft to a child with acute myeloid leukemia.

The sample holds many counts of this clonotype. The chain recombines TRBV10-3 with TRBJ2-5; D is unclear. Germline V gives CDR1 ENHRY, CDR2 SYGVKD. The V end was cut by 4 bases, the J end by 5 bases, with 14 bases between. The CDR3 runs 14 residues. CDR3 in DNA: TGTGCCATCAGTGCCCCTGGATCAATGGAGACCCAGTACTTC. Amino acids: CAISAPGSMETQYF.

This clonotype has just a few counts. CDR3 protein: CASSPLGIAGQDTQYF. In DNA form, the CDR3 reads TGTGCCAGCAGCCCCCTGGGAATAGCGGGACAGGATACGCAGTATTTT. This chain links TRBV7-8 with TRBJ2-3, with a possible D match to TRBD2 (8 bases). The length of the CDR3 is 16 residues. Germline CDR1 SGHVS, CDR2 FQNEAQ. Trimming took 5 bases from V and 6 from J, leaving 21 bases between them.

This clonotype was counted ten times or more. The rearrangement joins TRBV20-1 to TRBJ2-1; tentatively, D is TRBD2 (6 bases). Looked up from germline, CDR1 is DFQATT and CDR2 is SNEGSKA (reference sequence). The V and J ends lost 0 bases and 6 bases respectively, with 9 bases between them. The CDR3 sequence is 13 residues long. The DNA for the CDR3 is TGCAGTGCTAGAGAAAGGACTACCAATGAGCAGTTCTTC. Protein sequence: CSARERTTNEQFF.

This clonotype was observed at least ten times. V and J are TRBV6-1 and TRBJ2-3, with D tentatively TRBD1 (5 bases). V was cut by 7 bases and J by 8 bases, with 25 bases left in between. The CDR3 spans 16 residues. The germline CDR1 and CDR2 sequences are MNHNS and SASEGT. The CDR3 nucleotides are TGTGCCAGCACTCAACTTGACAGCCCCTCCTCCGGTACGCAGTATTTT. It yields the protein CASTQLDSPSSGTQYF.

This clonotype was recorded a few times. The chain couples TRBV18 to TRBJ1-4, with D possibly matching TRBD1 (5 bases). CDR1 is KGHSH and CDR2 is LQKENI in the germline V gene. V lost 3 bases and J 7 bases, leaving 9 bases between the germline ends. The CDR3 spans 13 residues. The CDR3 nucleotides are TGTGCCAGCTCACCCGGCCAGGGTGAAAAACTGTTTTTT. Its translation: CASSPGQGEKLFF.

For the CDR3, the DNA is TGCAGTGCTAGAGGACCTTACCAAGAGACCCAGTACTTC. Translation: CSARGPYQETQYF. The chain combines TRBV20-1 with TRBJ2-5; D remains unclear. The V end lost 1 base, the J end lost 0 bases, and 6 bases lay between the germline ends. In germline, CDR1 is DFQATT, CDR2 SNEGSKA (reference sequence). CDR3 length: 13 residues.

This chain joins TRBV5-1 and TRBJ2-1; D is unresolved. CDR1 is SGHRS, CDR2 YFSETQ, per germline. The CDR3 has 15 residues. The V and J ends lost 0 bases and 6 bases respectively, with 13 bases between them. CDR3 in DNA: TGCGCCAGCAGCTTGGTGGTGGGGTCTAGCAATGAGCAGTTCTTC. As protein: CASSLVVGSSNEQFF.

This rearrangement joins TRBV3-1 to TRBJ2-3; no definite D call. V lost 2 bases and J lost 0, with 6 bases in between. Germline CDR1 is LGHDT and CDR2 is YNNKEL (reference sequence). This CDR3 has 14 amino acids. The DNA of the CDR3 is TGTGCCAGCAGCCAACCACGGAGCACAGATACGCAGTATTTT. This codes for CASSQPRSTDTQYF.

This clonotype has a handful of counts. The V and J genes are TRBV30 and TRBJ2-3; D is possibly TRBD1 or TRBD2 (5 bases each). This CDR3 has 11 residues. Trimming cost V 3 bases and J 6 bases, with 7 bases left between them. Germline CDR1 and CDR2: GTSNPN and SVGIG (reference sequence). CDR3 nucleotide sequence: TGTGCCTGGAGGAGGGGTGATACGCAGTATTTT. Encoded protein: CAWRRGDTQYF.

This clonotype has just a few counts. The chain joins TRBV5-1 to TRBJ2-3; no reliable D call. From germline, CDR1 is SGHRS and CDR2 YFSETQ. The ends were cut back, 3 bases at V and 0 bases at J, with 11 bases in the middle. CDR3 length: 15 residues. CDR3 DNA sequence: TGCGCCAGCAGCTGGGTCTCCCCTAGCACAGATACGCAGTATTTT. It yields the protein CASSWVSPSTDTQYF.

This clonotype was recorded a few times. The gene calls are TRBV27 and TRBJ1-4; 8 bases map to TRBD1. The germline V gene has CDR1 MNHEY and CDR2 SMNVEV (reference sequence). Trimming removed 3 bases from V and 7 bases from J; junction bases left unmatched: 7. The CDR3 is 15 residues long. CDR3 residues: CASSFGQGPGEKLFF. CDR3 in DNA: TGTGCCAGCAGTTTTGGACAGGGCCCCGGTGAAAAACTGTTTTTT.

There are many counts of this clonotype. This rearrangement joins TRBV7-2 to TRBJ1-5, with D unclear. The CDR3 runs 15 residues. The V gene lost 1 base and the J gene lost 2 bases, with 9 bases spanning the gap. Germline V gives CDR1 SGHTA, CDR2 FQGNSA. The CDR3 loop is CASSLDGKGNQPQHF. The CDR3 region has the DNA TGTGCCAGCAGCTTAGACGGGAAGGGCAATCAGCCCCAGCATTTT.

This clonotype was observed at least ten times. The chain carries TRBV29-1 and TRBJ2-7; D gene unclear. V lost 2 bases, J lost 4 bases, and 6 bases lay in between. Per germline, CDR1 SQVTM and CDR2 ANQGSEA. The CDR3 is made up of 11 amino acids. CDR3 sequence: CSVEQTYEQYF. The CDR3 DNA reads TGCAGCGTTGAACAAACATACGAGCAGTACTTC.

V and J are TRBV2 and TRBJ2-7, with TRBD2 matching over 8 bases. Trimming took 1 base from V and 6 from J; bases not matched to a gene: 8. The CDR3 totals 15 residues. Germline CDR1 and CDR2: SNHLY and FYNNEI. The CDR3, as DNA: TGTGCCAGCAGTGAAGGAGGGCCCCGGGAGGGCGAGCAGTACTTC. Protein: CASSEGGPREGEQYF.

This clonotype was detected many times. In nucleotides, the CDR3 is TGCAGCGTCACAGGACGGGAGAGGGCTGGGACCCAGTACTTC. Translation gives CSVTGRERAGTQYF. The chain joins TRBV29-1 to TRBJ2-5; D is possibly TRBD2 (6 bases). The CDR3 sequence is 14 residues long. With 6 bases removed from V and 7 bases from J, the gap between germline ends came to 21 bases. Germline V CDR1 and CDR2: SQVTM, ANQGSEA.

CDR3 in amino acids: CASSNTGTGKNIQYF. CDR3 nucleotides: TGTGCCAGCAGCAATACCGGGACAGGAAAAAACATTCAGTACTTC. The chain employs TRBV5-6 and TRBJ2-4; 8 nucleotides line up with TRBD1. J gave up 4 bases and V 4 bases, and 7 bases lay outside the gene matches. The CDR3 runs to 15 residues. Germline V gene sequence: CDR1 SGHDT, CDR2 YYEEEE. The full variable domain, its missing parts supplied by reference TRBV5-6 and TRBJ2-4, is DAGVTQSPTHLIKTRGQQVTLRCSPKSGHDTVSWYQQALGQGPQFIFQYYEEEERQRGNFPDRFSGHQFPNYSSELNVNALLLGDSALYLCASSNTGTGKNIQYFGAGTRLSVL.

The V gene is TRBV7-2, the J gene TRBJ2-2; D possibly uses TRBD1 or TRBD2 (6 bases each). Per the germline V gene, CDR1 is SGHTA and CDR2 is FQGNSA. This CDR3 spans 16 amino acids. The V end lost 6 bases, the J end lost 0 bases, and 14 bases lay between the germline ends. CDR3 sequence reads: CASRAGGSSNTGELFF. CDR3 nucleotide sequence: TGTGCCAGCAGGGCCGGGGGCAGCTCGAACACCGGGGAGCTGTTTTTT.

This clonotype was seen repeatedly, ten times or more. V usage is TRBV15 and J usage is TRBJ1-2; no clear D gene. CDR1 is LNHNV and CDR2 is YYDKDF in the germline V gene (reference sequence). This CDR3 region has 17 residues. Trimming took 0 bases from V and 0 from J, leaving 14 bases between them. Here the CDR3 reads CATSRDLTTLTNYGYTF. CDR3 nucleotides: TGTGCCACCAGCAGAGACCTGACCACCCTTACTAACTATGGCTACACCTTC.

The rearrangement links TRBV4-3 to TRBJ1-3; D uncertain. The germline V gene encodes CDR1 LGHNA and CDR2 YSLEER. This CDR3 is built from 17 residues. Trimming took off 1 base at V and 0 bases at J, with 13 bases between the two ends. DNA of the CDR3: TGCGCCAGCAGCCAAGGGGTCGGGGTCGGCTCTGGAAACACCATATATTTT. It translates to CASSQGVGVGSGNTIYF.

This clonotype was observed a few times. The rearrangement joins TRBV28 to TRBJ2-3; maybe TRBD2 (5 bases). Germline CDR1 reads MDHEN; CDR2 reads SYDVKM. The CDR3 has 13 residues. V lost 6 bases, J lost 5 bases, and 12 bases lay in between. CDR3 amino acids: CASRGMEVDTQYF. The CDR3 DNA is TGTGCCAGCAGGGGGATGGAGGTAGATACGCAGTATTTT.

This chain links TRBV12-3 or TRBV12-4 with TRBJ2-7; 10 nucleotides agree with TRBD1. Trimming removed 6 bases from V and 4 bases from J; junction bases left unmatched: 6. CDR3 length: 14 amino acids. CDR3 bases: TGTGCCAGCAGCCAACGGGACAGGGGATACGAGCAGTACTTC. It encodes CASSQRDRGYEQYF.

The V and J genes are TRBV5-5 and TRBJ2-5; D uncertain. This CDR3 contains 15 residues. Trimming shortened V by 0 bases and J by 5 bases, and 14 bases separated the two germline ends. CDR1 is SGHKS and CDR2 is YYEKEE in the germline V gene (reference sequence). The DNA for the CDR3 is TGTGCCAGCAGCTTGGAAGGCTTCCCTGGGGAGACCCAGTACTTC. Amino acid sequence: CASSLEGFPGETQYF.

This clonotype was recorded at least ten times. The chain combines TRBV7-2 with TRBJ2-5; D gene ambiguous. V lost 5 bases to trimming and J lost 1 base, with 8 bases between them. CDR3 length equals 13 residues. The V gene's germline CDR1 is SGHTA and CDR2 FQGNSA. The CDR3: CASSPISQETQYF. The CDR3 DNA reads TGTGCCAGCAGCCCGATCAGCCAAGAGACCCAGTACTTC.

In this sample, this clonotype turned up a few times. This rearrangement joins TRBV6-1 to TRBJ1-1; D is possibly TRBD1 (6 bases). Trimming removed 4 bases at V and 1 base at J, with 13 bases between. The CDR3 sequence is 15 residues long. In germline, CDR1 is MNHNS, CDR2 SASEGT. CDR3 sequence: CASSGQQGPNTEAFF. The CDR3 coding sequence is TGTGCCAGCAGTGGCCAACAGGGCCCGAACACTGAAGCTTTCTTT.

This clonotype was seen at least ten times. The chain employs TRBV2 and TRBJ2-3, with unresolved D. CDR1 is SNHLY and CDR2 is FYNNEI in the germline V gene. Trimming pared 2 bases from V and 3 bases from J, leaving 12 bases between. The CDR3 is made up of 15 amino acids. CDR3 DNA: TGTGCCAGCAGTGAAATTAGGTCGAGGACAGATACGCAGTATTTT. This sequence encodes CASSEIRSRTDTQYF.

This clonotype has more than one count but fewer than ten. Here the CDR3 reads CATRQGAEGNTEAFF. The CDR3 nucleotides are TGTGCCACCCGACAGGGGGCTGAAGGGAACACTGAAGCTTTCTTT. V is TRBV10-3 and J is TRBJ1-1; 10 bases fit TRBD1. The V gene's germline CDR1 is ENHRY and CDR2 SYGVKD. The CDR3 length is 15 residues. Trimming cost V 10 bases and J 1 base; bases outside gene matches: 9.

The chain carries TRBV5-1 and TRBJ2-1; TRBD2 matches at 8 bases. Germline V gene lookup returns CDR1 SGHRS and CDR2 YFSETQ. The CDR3 covers 14 residues. Trimming cost V 7 bases and J 4 bases; bases outside gene matches: 7. The CDR3 sequence: CASGSSGSYNEQFF. Written as DNA, the CDR3 is TGCGCCAGCGGTTCCAGCGGGAGTTACAATGAGCAGTTCTTC.

This clonotype occurred many times. V is TRBV15 and J is TRBJ1-1, with unresolved D. The CDR3 totals 12 residues. CDR1 and CDR2 (germline): LNHNV, YYDKDF (reference sequence). V dropped 4 bases and J dropped 3 bases, with 6 bases sitting between them. Written as DNA, the CDR3 is TGTGCCACCAGCACCGTCTACACTGAAGCTTTCTTT. Translated, it gives CATSTVYTEAFF.

This clonotype occurred many times. The chain combines TRBV7-2 with TRBJ2-1, with 10 bases identical to TRBD2. This CDR3 is built from 16 residues. V lost 1 base, J lost 7 bases, and 7 bases stayed unmatched. Looked up from germline, CDR1 is SGHTA and CDR2 is FQGNSA. This chain's CDR3 is CASSLGGLAGVNEQFF. The CDR3 DNA is TGTGCCAGCAGCTTAGGAGGGCTAGCGGGAGTGAATGAGCAGTTCTTC.

This chain links TRBV6-2 or TRBV6-3 with TRBJ2-1; 8 bases map to TRBD2. The CDR3 covers 17 residues. The germline CDR1 and CDR2 sequences are MNHEY and SVGEGT. With V trimmed by 6 bases and J by 8 bases, 18 bases remained unmatched. CDR3: CASRLAGSLVRLDEQFF. The CDR3 DNA reads as TGTGCCAGCAGGCTAGCGGGTTCCCTAGTCCGCCTAGATGAGCAGTTCTTC.

The chain is built from TRBV20-1 and TRBJ1-6, with 7 nucleotides matching TRBD1. The V gene's germline CDR1 is DFQATT and CDR2 SNEGSKA (reference sequence). Losses at the gene ends were 7 bases for V and 7 bases for J; bases not matched to a gene: 7. This CDR3 contains 13 residues. CDR3 in DNA: TGCAGTGGGGTCGACAGGGCAAATTCACCCCTCCACTTT. It specifies CSGVDRANSPLHF.